Below are 31 T cell receptor beta chains sequenced from a single sample in a study of T cell responses to AZD1222 COVID-19 vaccine. Profiling relied on immunoSEQ multiplex PCR, and the TCRdb table lists in-frame clones only, not all of them. In the table there are more than 85,000 clones, approximately 91% of which are singletons. The sample was peripheral blood, taken on day 0 of AZD1222 vaccination. The receptors shown here come from an adult in good health.

The chain links TRBV2 to TRBJ2-7, with 7 bases matching TRBD2. V shed 6 bases and J 7 bases; nucleotides not matched to a gene: 6. This CDR3 comprises 12 residues. CDR1 SNHLY and CDR2 FYNNEI come from the germline V gene. The CDR3 bases are TGTGCCAGCAGCCCCGGGAGGCTGGAGCAGTACTTC. The encoded protein is CASSPGRLEQYF. The full variable domain, with the rest looked up from reference TRBV2 and TRBJ2-7, is EPEVTQTPSHQVTQMGQEVILRCVPISNHLYFYWYRQILGQKVEFLVSFYNNEISEKSEIFDDQFSVERPDGSNFTLKIRSTKLEDSAMYFCASSPGRLEQYFGPGTRLTVT.

The chain couples TRBV19 to TRBJ2-1; 12 positions agree with TRBD2. Germline CDR1 and CDR2: LNHDA and SQIVND (reference sequence). Losses at the gene ends were 6 bases for V and 9 bases for J; bases not matched to a gene: 9. The CDR3 length is 15 residues. CDR3 region: CASSSGLAGWGEQFF. The CDR3 DNA sequence: TGTGCCAGTAGCAGCGGACTAGCGGGGTGGGGTGAGCAGTTCTTC.

This chain uses TRBV9 with TRBJ2-2; D may correspond to TRBD1 or TRBD2 (6 bases each). The V gene's germline CDR1 is SGDLS and CDR2 YYNGEE. The V end lost 6 bases, the J end lost 4 bases, and 19 bases lay between the germline ends. The CDR3 has 16 amino acids. The DNA of the CDR3 is TGTGCCAGCACCAAAGGGGGGCTACCACCCACCGGGGAGCTGTTTTTT. It codes for CASTKGGLPPTGELFF.

The chain is built from TRBV11-2 and TRBJ2-3; no clear D. Trimming pared 0 bases from V and 9 bases from J, leaving 13 bases between. Germline V gene lookup returns CDR1 SGHAT and CDR2 FQNNGV. This CDR3 has 14 amino acids. CDR3 coding DNA: TGTGCCAGCAGCTTAGATCGGGCCCCCGGGACGCAGTATTTT. It translates to CASSLDRAPGTQYF.

The chain joins TRBV4-1 to TRBJ2-3; D is perhaps TRBD2 (6 bases). V gave up 3 bases and J gave up 2 bases, with 15 bases separating them. Germline V CDR1 and CDR2: MGHRA, YSYEKL. The CDR3 runs 16 residues. The CDR3: CASSQVRAGNTDTQYF. The DNA of the CDR3 is TGCGCCAGCAGCCAGGTGCGTGCGGGGAACACAGATACGCAGTATTTT.

The chain combines TRBV11-2 with TRBJ1-5; D is perhaps TRBD1 (6 bases). Germline values: CDR1 SGHAT, CDR2 FQNNGV. The CDR3 covers 15 residues. Trimming took off 1 base at V and 6 bases at J, with 13 bases between the two ends. As DNA, the CDR3 is TGTGCCAGCAGCTTAGGGCAGGGGATAGGTCAGCCCCAGCATTTT. This encodes CASSLGQGIGQPQHF.

The chain couples TRBV7-8 to TRBJ1-4; D not certain. Germline V CDR1 and CDR2: SGHVS, FQNEAQ. The length of the CDR3 is 13 residues. The V and J ends lost 3 bases and 8 bases respectively, with 10 bases between them. The CDR3 coding sequence is TGTGCCAGCAGCTTTTTTAATAGCGAAAAACTGTTTTTT. This encodes CASSFFNSEKLFF. Combining the CDR3 with reference TRBV7-8 and TRBJ1-4 gives the whole variable domain GAGVSQSPRYKVAKRGQDVALRCDPISGHVSLFWYQQALGQGPEFLTYFQNEAQLDKSGLPSDRFFAERPEGSVSTLKIQRTQQEDSAVYLCASSFFNSEKLFFGSGTQLSVL.

The rearrangement uses TRBV19 and TRBJ1-2; possible D gene TRBD1, 5 bases. The V end lost 8 bases, the J end lost 0 bases, and 10 bases lay between the germline ends. The CDR3 has 13 residues. Germline V gene data show CDR1 as LNHDA and CDR2 as SQIVND (reference sequence). The CDR3 here is CASGRQPNYGYTF. The CDR3 bases are TGTGCCAGTGGAAGACAGCCTAACTATGGCTACACCTTC.

This CDR3 is CAISARDRVSYGYTF. CDR3 sequence (DNA): TGTGCCATCAGTGCCCGGGACAGGGTTAGCTATGGCTACACCTTC. The chain has TRBV10-3 and TRBJ1-2, with 9 bases that match TRBD1. The CDR3 runs 15 residues. Germline V gene sequence: CDR1 ENHRY, CDR2 SYGVKD. Trimming cost V 4 bases and J 4 bases; bases outside gene matches: 7.

By sample share, this clone is medium-sized. J is TRBJ2-6 and V is TRBV6-4; D gene ambiguous. The V gene lost 3 bases and the J gene lost 0 bases, with 3 bases spanning the gap. CDR1 and CDR2 (germline): MRHNA, SNTAGT. The CDR3 consists of 14 residues. The CDR3 loop reads CASSEDSGANVLTF. The CDR3 DNA sequence: TGTGCCAGCAGTGAAGACTCTGGGGCCAACGTCCTGACTTTC.

This CDR3 reads CASTPRHSTNYGYTF. The CDR3 DNA reads TGTGCCAGCACCCCAAGACACTCTACTAACTATGGCTACACCTTC. V and J are TRBV6-5 and TRBJ1-2; D is unclear. This CDR3 region has 15 residues. The germline V gene has CDR1 MNHEY and CDR2 SVGAGI. The V and J ends lost 7 bases and 0 bases respectively, with 15 bases between them.

This clone came up once. The CDR3 loop reads CASSPGTQETQYF. CDR3 sequence (DNA): TGTGCCAGCAGTCCCGGGACGCAAGAGACCCAGTACTTC. J is TRBJ2-5 and V is TRBV6-5; D is possibly TRBD1 or TRBD2 (5 bases each). Trimming cost V 5 bases and J 2 bases, with 9 bases left between them. Germline V gene lookup returns CDR1 MNHEY and CDR2 SVGAGI. This CDR3 has 13 residues.

The chain employs TRBV19 and TRBJ2-5, with 8 bases lining up with TRBD1. The V gene's germline CDR1 is LNHDA and CDR2 SQIVND (reference sequence). The V gene end was trimmed by 3 bases and the J gene end by 3 bases; junction bases not matched to a gene: 3. The CDR3 has 14 amino acids. CDR3 in amino acids: CASSMNRGKETQYF. CDR3 bases: TGTGCCAGTAGTATGAACAGGGGGAAAGAGACCCAGTACTTC. The full variable domain, completed using reference TRBV19 and TRBJ2-5, is DGGITQSPKYLFRKEGQNVTLSCEQNLNHDAMYWYRQDPGQGLRLIYYSQIVNDFQKGDIAEGYSVSREKKESFPLTVTSAQKNPTAFYLCASSMNRGKETQYFGPGTRLLVL.

The chain recombines TRBV7-9 with TRBJ1-1; D gene ambiguous. This CDR3 is built from 14 residues. V lost 5 bases to trimming and J lost 3 bases, with 13 bases between them. The germline V gene encodes CDR1 SEHNR and CDR2 FQNEAQ (reference sequence). The DNA for the CDR3 is TGTGCCAGCAGCCCCCCGAGAGGTTACACTGAAGCTTTCTTT. Translating it yields CASSPPRGYTEAFF.

The V and J genes are TRBV9 and TRBJ1-1; D uncertain. Germline loops: CDR1 SGDLS, CDR2 YYNGEE. The germline V and J ends were trimmed by 0 bases and 5 bases, with 14 bases remaining between them. The CDR3 covers 15 residues. The CDR3 here is CASSVGSQMGTEAFF. CDR3 sequence (DNA): TGTGCCAGCAGCGTAGGGAGCCAAATGGGAACTGAAGCTTTCTTT.

The rearrangement uses TRBV29-1 and TRBJ1-5; a possible D gene is TRBD1 (5 bases). The ends were cut back, 7 bases at V and 1 base at J, with 26 bases in the middle. The CDR3 sequence is 18 residues long. Germline lookup yields CDR1 SQVTM and CDR2 ANQGSEA. This CDR3 reads CSAGDQGTSWWSNQPQHF. The CDR3 DNA reads as TGCAGCGCTGGGGATCAGGGTACCTCCTGGTGGAGCAATCAGCCCCAGCATTTT.

About this clone itself: The sample holds other DNA sequences that translate to the same CDR3. The chain carries TRBV5-1 and TRBJ1-2; maybe TRBD1 (6 bases). Germline CDR1 and CDR2: SGHRS and YFSETQ. Trimming took 2 bases from V and 0 from J, leaving 8 bases between them. The CDR3 sequence is 14 residues long. CDR3 DNA: TGCGCCAGCAGCTTTCAGGGGACTAACTATGGCTACACCTTC. Translating gives CASSFQGTNYGYTF.

This chain uses TRBV19 with TRBJ2-1; D tentatively reads TRBD1 or TRBD2 (5 bases each). V lost 5 bases, J lost 5 bases, and 16 bases lay in between. Germline assignment: CDR1 LNHDA and CDR2 SQIVND (reference sequence). This CDR3 is built from 15 residues. In DNA form, the CDR3 reads TGTGCCAGTAGTTCCCTTGGGACCACAAACAATGAGCAGTTCTTC. Amino acids: CASSSLGTTNNEQFF. Full variable domain (rest looked up from reference TRBV19 and TRBJ2-1): DGGITQSPKYLFRKEGQNVTLSCEQNLNHDAMYWYRQDPGQGLRLIYYSQIVNDFQKGDIAEGYSVSREKKESFPLTVTSAQKNPTAFYLCASSSLGTTNNEQFFGPGTRLTVL.

This clone was counted a single time. One junction end disagrees with the germline gene, perhaps due to a read error. The V and J genes are TRBV3-1 (or the pseudogene TRBV3-2) and TRBJ2-5; tentatively, D is TRBD2 (6 bases). CDR1 is LGHDT and CDR2 is YNNKEL in the germline V gene (reference sequence). CDR3 size: 16 residues. The DNA for the CDR3 is TGTGTCAGCAGCCAGGGCCTCTCCTCGGGGGAAGAGACCCAGTACTTC. Its protein product is CVSSQGLSSGEETQYF.

V usage is TRBV6-4 and J usage is TRBJ1-6, with a tentative D call TRBD1 (5 bases). The CDR3 runs 14 residues. Per germline, CDR1 MRHNA and CDR2 SNTAGT. V lost 5 bases and J lost 7, with 12 bases in between. The CDR3 loop is CASSLGAGNSPLHF. The CDR3 DNA reads TGTGCCAGCAGTCTCGGGGCGGGGAATTCACCCCTCCACTTT.

This clone was found once. This sequence joins TRBV6-1 and TRBJ1-3; TRBD1 matches 8 bases. The germline V gene has CDR1 MNHNS and CDR2 SASEGT. V was clipped by 5 bases and J by 2 bases; unmatched bases: 2. This CDR3 is built from 14 residues. CDR3 bases: TGTGCCAGCAGTTCACAGGGGGCTGGAAACACCATATATTTT. This codes for CASSSQGAGNTIYF.

The chain employs TRBV5-1 and TRBJ2-1; D is unresolved. This CDR3 has 14 amino acids. V shed 2 bases and J shed 2 bases, with 8 bases lying between them. Germline values: CDR1 SGHRS, CDR2 YFSETQ. The CDR3 loop is CASSLTTPYNEQFF. For the CDR3, the DNA is TGCGCCAGCAGCTTAACAACCCCCTACAATGAGCAGTTCTTC.

The table lists this clone with a few counts. The chain uses TRBV5-1 and TRBJ1-4, with D hard to call. V was cut by 0 bases and J by 4 bases, with 7 bases left in between. Germline V CDR1 and CDR2: SGHRS, YFSETQ. CDR3 length: 14 residues. The CDR3 protein is CASSLAGYNEKLFF. CDR3 DNA sequence: TGCGCCAGCAGCTTGGCGGGGTATAATGAAAAACTGTTTTTT.

The J gene is TRBJ2-5, the V gene TRBV9, with D possibly TRBD2 on 6 matching bases. The germline CDR1 and CDR2 sequences are SGDLS and YYNGEE. Trimming removed 0 bases at V and 4 bases at J, with 19 bases between. The CDR3 extends over 17 amino acids. CDR3 loop: CASSVGEGGNIRETQYF. The CDR3 nucleotides are TGTGCCAGCAGCGTAGGAGAAGGAGGGAACATACGAGAGACCCAGTACTTC.

The V and J genes are TRBV7-3 and TRBJ2-1; 7 positions agree with TRBD1. V dropped 1 base and J dropped 8; count of bases not matched to a gene: 5. This CDR3 comprises 14 residues. The germline V gene has CDR1 SGHTA and CDR2 FQGTGA. CDR3 sequence reads: CASSLSQGDDEQFF. The CDR3 DNA reads TGTGCCAGCAGCTTAAGTCAGGGGGATGATGAGCAGTTCTTC.

This sequence joins TRBV20-1 and TRBJ2-1; D gene uncertain. Trimming took off 7 bases at V and 7 bases at J, with 8 bases between the two ends. The germline gives CDR1 DFQATT, CDR2 SNEGSKA (reference sequence). The CDR3 is 10 residues long. The CDR3 nucleotides read TGCAGTGGCGTGGGGAATGAGCAGTTCTTC. Amino acids: CSGVGNEQFF.

The genes are TRBV10-1 and TRBJ1-1; no firm D call. The V and J ends lost 6 bases and 6 bases respectively, with 14 bases between them. Germline V lookup: CDR1 WNHNN, CDR2 SYGVQD (reference sequence). The length of the CDR3 is 13 residues. The CDR3 DNA reads as TGCGCCAGCAGCACCCACTATGTAGCTGAAGCTTTCTTT. Protein product: CASSTHYVAEAFF.

The gene calls are TRBV21-1 and TRBJ1-5. TRBV21-1 is labeled a pseudogene. The CDR3 covers 19 residues. CDR3 DNA: TGTGCCAGCAGCCGAAATGCCTCGAGGAAGGAGCTTATCAATCAGCCCCAGCATTTT. Translation gives CASSRNASRKELINQPQHF.

This clone was seen only a few times. The chain joins TRBV5-1 to TRBJ1-1; D possibly corresponds to TRBD1 (6 bases). Trimming took off 0 bases at V and 3 bases at J, with 9 bases between the two ends. This CDR3 contains 14 residues. CDR1 is SGHRS, CDR2 YFSETQ, per germline. CDR3 DNA: TGCGCCAGCAGCTTGGTGACAGGAGACACTGAAGCTTTCTTT. Translating gives CASSLVTGDTEAFF.

This chain links TRBV9 with TRBJ2-2; the match to TRBD2 covers 13 bases. V lost 0 bases and J lost 7; bases outside the gene matches: 12. The CDR3 contains 19 residues. CDR1 and CDR2 (germline): SGDLS, YYNGEE. The CDR3 loop is CASSVASGLAGLGVGELFF. DNA of the CDR3: TGTGCCAGCAGCGTAGCTTCGGGACTAGCGGGATTAGGGGTCGGGGAGCTGTTTTTT.

The rearrangement uses TRBV27 and TRBJ2-6; 8 nucleotides align to TRBD2. Losses at the gene ends were 6 bases for V and 1 base for J; bases not matched to a gene: 8. The CDR3 length is 17 residues. Germline assignment: CDR1 MNHEY and CDR2 SMNVEV (reference sequence). CDR3 in amino acids: CASRTSGYLSGANVLTF. The CDR3 nucleotides are TGTGCCAGCAGAACTAGCGGTTACCTTTCTGGGGCCAACGTCCTGACTTTC.